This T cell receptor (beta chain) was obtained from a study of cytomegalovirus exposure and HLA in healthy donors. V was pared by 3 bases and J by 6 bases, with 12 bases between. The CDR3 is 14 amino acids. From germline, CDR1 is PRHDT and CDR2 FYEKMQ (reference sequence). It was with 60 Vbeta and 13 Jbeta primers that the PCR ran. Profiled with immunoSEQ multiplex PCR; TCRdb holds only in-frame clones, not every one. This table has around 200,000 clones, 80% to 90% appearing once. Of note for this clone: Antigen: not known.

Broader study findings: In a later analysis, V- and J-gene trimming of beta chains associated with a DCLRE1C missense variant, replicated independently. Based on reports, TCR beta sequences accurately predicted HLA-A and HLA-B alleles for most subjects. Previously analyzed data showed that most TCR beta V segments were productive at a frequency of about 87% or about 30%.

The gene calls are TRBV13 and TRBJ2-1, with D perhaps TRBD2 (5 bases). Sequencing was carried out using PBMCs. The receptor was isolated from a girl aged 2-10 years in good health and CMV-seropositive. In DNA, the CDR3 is TGTGCCAGCAGCTTCTCGGGTAGCGTCAATGAGCAGTTCTTC. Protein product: CASSFSGSVNEQFF.